The source of this T cell receptor (beta chain) is a study of technical replicates of blood from a few donors. Measured with immunoSEQ multiplex PCR; TCRdb has only the in-frame clones, and not every one. This table holds tens of thousands of clones, around 92% found once. Germline lookup yields CDR1 MNHNS and CDR2 SASEGT. Trimming shortened V by 7 bases and J by 2 bases, and 9 bases separated the two germline ends. The CDR3 totals 13 residues. The TCR sequence derives from a human donor in good health. Sequencing was performed on T cells isolated from PBMCs. The V gene is TRBV6-1, the J gene TRBJ2-1; D is unclear. The CDR3, as DNA: TGTGCCAGCATTCGGAGTACCTACAATGAGCAGTTCTTC. Translation gives CASIRSTYNEQFF.